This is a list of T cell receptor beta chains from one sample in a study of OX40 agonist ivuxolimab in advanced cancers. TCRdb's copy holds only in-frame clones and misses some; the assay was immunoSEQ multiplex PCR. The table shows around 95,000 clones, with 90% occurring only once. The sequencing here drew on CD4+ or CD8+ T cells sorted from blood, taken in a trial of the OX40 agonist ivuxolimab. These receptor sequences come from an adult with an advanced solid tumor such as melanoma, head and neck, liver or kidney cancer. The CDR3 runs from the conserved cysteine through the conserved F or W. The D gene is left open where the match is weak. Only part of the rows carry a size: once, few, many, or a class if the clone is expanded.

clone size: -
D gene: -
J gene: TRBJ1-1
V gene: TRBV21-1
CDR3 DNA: TGTGCCAGCAGCGGGGACCAAAACACTGAAGCTTTCTTT
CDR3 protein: CASSGDQNTEAFF

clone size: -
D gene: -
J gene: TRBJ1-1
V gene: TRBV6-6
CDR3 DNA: TGTGCCAGCAGTTACAGGGGCAGTGGCACTGAAGCTTTCTTT
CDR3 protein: CASSYRGSGTEAFF

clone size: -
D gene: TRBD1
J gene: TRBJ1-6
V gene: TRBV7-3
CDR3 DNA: TGTGCCAGCGGTCGGGACAGTAATTCACCCCTCCACTTT
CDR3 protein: CASGRDSNSPLHF

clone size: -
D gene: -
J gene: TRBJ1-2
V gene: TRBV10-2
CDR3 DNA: TGCGCCAGCAGTGAGTCGTTTCCTGGTGGGGACGGCTACACCTTC
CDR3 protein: CASSESFPGGDGYTF

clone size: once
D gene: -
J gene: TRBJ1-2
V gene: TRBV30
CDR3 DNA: TGTGCCTGGAGTCTTACAGGGAGCCTTAGGGGCTACACCTTC
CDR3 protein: CAWSLTGSLRGYTF

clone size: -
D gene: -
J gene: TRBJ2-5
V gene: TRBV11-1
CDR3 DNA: TGTGCCAGCAGCTTCTTCGGGGGCGAGACCCAGTACTTC
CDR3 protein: CASSFFGGETQYF

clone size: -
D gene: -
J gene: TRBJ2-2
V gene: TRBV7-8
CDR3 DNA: TGTGCCAGCAGCACGCCGATAACAGGGATCCGAACCGGGGAGCTGTTTTTT
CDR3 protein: CASSTPITGIRTGELFF

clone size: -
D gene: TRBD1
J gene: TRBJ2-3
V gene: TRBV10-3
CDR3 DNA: TGTGCCATCAGTGGTTCGAACAGGGGGCCTTCAGATACGCAGTATTTT
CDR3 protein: CAISGSNRGPSDTQYF

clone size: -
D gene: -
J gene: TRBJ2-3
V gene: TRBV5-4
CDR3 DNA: TGTGCCAGCAGCTTCACGGGGACAGATACGCAGTATTTT
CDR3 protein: CASSFTGTDTQYF

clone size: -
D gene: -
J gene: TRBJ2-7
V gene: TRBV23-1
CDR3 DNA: TGCGCCAGCAGTCAGTGTACAGGACTATACTACGAGCAGTACTTC
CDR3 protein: CASSQCTGLYYEQYF

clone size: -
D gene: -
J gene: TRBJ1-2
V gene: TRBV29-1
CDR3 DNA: TGCAGCGTTGAGTACGTAAATGGCTATGGCTACACCTTC
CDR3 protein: CSVEYVNGYGYTF

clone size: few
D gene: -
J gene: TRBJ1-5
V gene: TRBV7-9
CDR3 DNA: TGTGCCAGCAGCTTAACACAGGGAGAAGGCAGGCAGGACCAGCATTTT
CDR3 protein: CASSLTQGEGRQDQHF

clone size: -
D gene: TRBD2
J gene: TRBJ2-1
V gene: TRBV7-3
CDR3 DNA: TGTGCCAGCAGCTTAAGCGGGAGAGGGTACAATGAGCAGTTCTTC
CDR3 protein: CASSLSGRGYNEQFF

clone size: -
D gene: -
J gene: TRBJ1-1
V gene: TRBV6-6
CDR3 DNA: TGTGCCAGCAGTTACGTACAGGGAAGAACGGGCACTGAAGCTTTCTTT
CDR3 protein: CASSYVQGRTGTEAFF